This T cell receptor beta chain was identified in a study of blood T cell repertoires in COVID-19. In the study overall: Whether acute or convalescent, the COVID-19 samples came from the United States, Italy and Spain. In each case, the material was cDNA or gDNA derived from T cells, B-cell-depleted T cells, or PBMCs.

How the authors handled the data: Estimation of nucleated cell counts relied on the amplification of reference gene primers. Clones were read by immunoSEQ multiplex PCR, and TCRdb kept only the in-frame ones, dropping some. V, J and clone size derive from that table, while D and trimming were established from the DNA sequence. The data show about 270,000 clones, with approximately 87% seen just once and 2.3% held by the top ten. The CDR3 spans 13 residues. V gave up 5 bases and J gave up 6 bases, with 11 bases separating them. From germline, CDR1 is LNHDA and CDR2 SQIVND (reference sequence). The chain couples TRBV19 to TRBJ2-1, with D perhaps matching TRBD1 (6 bases). The sample taken for sequencing was peripheral blood. The TCR comes from a woman aged 50 to 60 with acute or convalescent COVID-19. The CDR3 protein is CASSAVQGNEQFF. CDR3 DNA: TGTGCCAGTAGTGCCGTACAGGGCAATGAGCAGTTCTTC.